These T cell receptor beta chains were read from a single sample in a study of blood T cell repertoires in COVID-19. Profiling relied on immunoSEQ multiplex PCR, and the TCRdb table lists in-frame clones only, not all of them. In the table there are 130,000 to 150,000 clones, over 85% of which are singletons. The sample consisted of peripheral blood. The receptors here all came from a human donor in a cohort sampled during active COVID-19. The conserved cysteine and the conserved F or W are not part of the CDR3 here.

j_call v_call cdr3_aa
TRBJ1-2 TRBV6-6 ASNGGGYGYT
TRBJ2-1 TRBV4-3 ASSQDPLAGRYNEQF
TRBJ1-1 TRBV9 ASSVSSRGVDTEAF
TRBJ2-7 TRBV6-5 ASLAGGGEQY
TRBJ2-3 TRBV5-4 ASSSPPTVTDTQY
TRBJ2-1 TRBV7-2 ASLVIAGGSNEQF
TRBJ2-7 TRBV10-2 ASSEFPPYEQY
TRBJ2-3 TRBV7-2 ASTLSTDTQY
TRBJ2-3 TRBV2 ASSERDTYSTDTQY
TRBJ2-5 TRBV29-1 SASLGQGETQY
TRBJ2-2 TRBV5-1 ASSEDRRGELF
TRBJ1-2 TRBV6-5 ASSYLAENYGYT
TRBJ2-6 TRBV5-4 ASSLAGRLSGANVLT
TRBJ2-5 TRBV25-1 ASSSAPLQETQY
TRBJ2-3 TRBV11-2 ASRRPLVGADTQY
TRBJ2-7 TRBV7-9 ASSQIAFTSGGRYYEQY
TRBJ2-5 TRBV3-1/TRBV3-2 ASSQDRAGDQETQY
TRBJ1-6 TRBV5-1 ASNLGTGSASPLH
TRBJ2-7 TRBV6-2/TRBV6-3 ASSYGWRPYEQY
TRBJ2-2 TRBV7-9 ASSLFFRGGQNTGELF
TRBJ2-3 TRBV4-3 ASNEGQGVTDTQY
TRBJ2-2 TRBV19 ASSNDGITGELF
TRBJ2-7 TRBV19 ASSGDSDEQY
TRBJ1-4 TRBV6-6 ASRQGQRNEKLF
TRBJ1-1 TRBV6-5 ASSTEMNTEAF
TRBJ2-3 TRBV5-1 ASSSPSGGAEDTQY
TRBJ2-7 TRBV7-8 ASSLGRAYEQY
TRBJ2-1 TRBV27 ASSLAGGLGEQF
TRBJ2-2 TRBV5-1 ASSLTRVTGELF
TRBJ2-5 TRBV19 ASSILEGTQY
TRBJ2-5 TRBV2 ASNERGGSETQY
TRBJ2-2 TRBV3-1/TRBV3-2 ASSPDRGFTGELF
TRBJ2-3 TRBV18 ASSPGTGSEDTQY
TRBJ2-1 TRBV5-1 ASSPGGLSYNEQF
TRBJ1-2 TRBV7-9 ASRPTGTGLGYGYT
TRBJ1-3 TRBV18 ASSPPSPQAGNTIY
TRBJ2-1 TRBV7-2 ASSFLSGLAAAPYNEQF
TRBJ2-1 TRBV4-3 ASSIDRISYNEQF
TRBJ2-2 TRBV6-1 ASSEFRLRVATGELF
TRBJ2-5 TRBV14 ASSPTQAGQETQY
TRBJ2-3 TRBV5-6 ASSFPPTSTDTQY
TRBJ1-4 TRBV10-3 AIGETQGAPEKLF
TRBJ2-7 TRBV29-1 SAGETGGRNEQY
TRBJ2-3 TRBV19 ASSIGLAVGENTQY
TRBJ1-1 TRBV5-1 ASSLGQGLNTEAF
TRBJ1-4 TRBV10-1 ASSTSDQGKLF
TRBJ2-7 TRBV18 ASSPGAGDKIYEQY